The T cell receptor (beta chain) described here comes from a study of blood T cell repertoires in COVID-19 (dated by TCRdb to 2018 to 2021). Study-wide context: Samples covering the acute and convalescent phases of COVID-19 were provided by collaborators in the United States, Italy and Spain. Samples were obtained from the ongoing ImmuneRACE study (first 160 participants) and from approximately 1,200 subjects provided by 6 global collaborators. The material from the prospective study consisted of cDNA or gDNA derived from T cells, B-cell-depleted T cells, or PBMCs. The repertoires were released in a freely available public database intended as a resource for research on the immune response to SARS-CoV-2. The sample metadata nearly always contained a de-identified subject ID, COVID-19 status, age in years and sex. Where available, HLA class I and class II types were taken from metadata supplied by the sample provider and were not determined by assay-based typing. Deeply sampled blood TCRbeta repertoires from subjects exposed to, actively infected with, or recovered from COVID-19 were included in the dataset. Points the paper makes about the study in general: Clinical and demographic metadata were provided uncurated, with the amount varying by source and participant.

The immunoSEQ Assay, a bias-controlled multiplex PCR, was used to amplify TCRbeta CDR3 regions from genomic DNA. The authors' analysis ran thus. Within the assay, amplification of reference gene primers was used to estimate how many nucleated cells each sample contained. To quantify the absolute abundance of each unique TCRbeta CDR3 rearrangement, sequence reads were collapsed and filtered. For each sample, productive Simpson clonality was calculated as the square root of Simpson's diversity index over productive rearrangements. Not all clones reach the TCRdb copy of this immuneACCESS table, which keeps in-frame sequences only. Checked studies attribute under half of the gap to unresolved V genes and leave the rest unexplained. V and J calls and clone size are those listed in that table; D and trimming were worked out from the DNA. In all, the sample holds more than 250,000 clones, and around 86% of those were seen once. Of the sample, 1% falls within the top ten clones.

Counted from cysteine to phenylalanine, this CDR3 has 17 amino acids. Only CDR3 DNA is held: 51 bases, read in frame from base 1. The CDR1 and CDR2 encoded by the germline V gene are SGHTA and FQGNSA. Relative to germline, V is missing 3 bases and J is missing 0 bases, with 2 bases of the junction outside any gene match. As regards this clone: Its antigen is still unknown. No clone much larger than this one lies a single base away; base qualities are absent.

Each collaborating institution followed its own protocols to collect whole blood in K2EDTA tubes. For TCRbeta analysis, collaborators shipped samples in one of three forms: frozen whole blood, isolated PBMCs, or DNA extracted from either of those sample types. This sequence uses TRBV7-2 and TRBJ2-1, with TRBD2 matching 13 junction bases. The TCR was taken from a middle-aged man with active or convalescent COVID-19. Sequencing used peripheral blood. The base sequence is TGTGCCAGCAGCTTCCGGACTAGCGGGGGCTCCTACAATGAGCAGTTCTTC. It specifies CASSFRTSGGSYNEQFF.